This T cell receptor (beta chain) was found in a study of blood T cell repertoires in COVID-19. Whole-study context: Both acute and convalescent COVID-19 samples were obtained from the United States, Italy and Spain. PBMCs, B-cell-depleted T cells, or T cells were the source of the cDNA or gDNA that made up the material.

Original processing methods: Scientists estimated how many nucleated cells there were by amplifying reference gene primers. Data came from immunoSEQ multiplex PCR; TCRdb stores just in-frame clones and leaves some out. V and J calls and clone size are copied from that table; D and trimming were computed from the DNA. Of 15,000 to 25,000 clones listed, approximately 93% are singletons. The CDR3 is 16 amino acids. After removal of 2 bases from V and 9 bases from J, the junction contained 10 bases not matched to a gene. Germline-derived CDR1 and CDR2 are SNHLY and FYNNEI. The receptor was derived from a woman in her forties or fifties with active COVID-19. The sequencing input was peripheral blood. The chain employs TRBV2 and TRBJ2-5, with TRBD1 matching over 12 bases. The CDR3 here is CASSERDRGPRSAQYF. The CDR3 DNA is TGTGCCAGCAGTGAACGGGACAGGGGGCCCCGCTCGGCCCAGTACTTC.